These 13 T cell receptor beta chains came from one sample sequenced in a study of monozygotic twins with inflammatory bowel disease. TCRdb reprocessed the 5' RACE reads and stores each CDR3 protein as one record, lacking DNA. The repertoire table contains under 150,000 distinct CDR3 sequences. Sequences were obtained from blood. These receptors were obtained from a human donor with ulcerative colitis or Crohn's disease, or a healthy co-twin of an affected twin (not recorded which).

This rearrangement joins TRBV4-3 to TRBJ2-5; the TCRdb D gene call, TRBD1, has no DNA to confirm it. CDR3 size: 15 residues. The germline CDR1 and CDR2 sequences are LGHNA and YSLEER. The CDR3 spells CASSQVTGGAETQYF.

Here the CDR3 reads CASSLGVSRGDTQYF. V is TRBV5-6 and J is TRBJ2-3; TCRdb lists TRBD2, though no DNA is available to test this call. The CDR3 loop spans 15 amino acids. The germline V gene has CDR1 SGHDT and CDR2 YYEEEE.

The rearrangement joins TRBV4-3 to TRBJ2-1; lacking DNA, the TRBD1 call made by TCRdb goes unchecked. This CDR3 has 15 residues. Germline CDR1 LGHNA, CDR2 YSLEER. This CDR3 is CASSLEQGANNEQFF.

CDR3 residues: CASSQVRGGHDTQYF. The chain is built from TRBV4-2 and TRBJ2-3; TCRdb calls TRBD1, which cannot be checked without DNA. This CDR3 has 15 residues. Germline CDR1 reads LGHNA; CDR2 reads YNFKEQ.

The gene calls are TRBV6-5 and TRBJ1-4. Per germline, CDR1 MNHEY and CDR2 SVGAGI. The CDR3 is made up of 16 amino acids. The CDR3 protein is CASSYHDITGNEKLFF.

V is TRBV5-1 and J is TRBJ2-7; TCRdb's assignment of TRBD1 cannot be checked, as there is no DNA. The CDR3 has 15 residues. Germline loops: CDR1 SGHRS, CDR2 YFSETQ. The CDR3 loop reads CASRFSPTQGMEQYF.

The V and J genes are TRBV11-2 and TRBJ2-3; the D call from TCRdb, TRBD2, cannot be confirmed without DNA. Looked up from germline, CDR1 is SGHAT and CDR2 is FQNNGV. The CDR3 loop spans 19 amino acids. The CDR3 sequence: CASSPRGFGGASSTDTQYF. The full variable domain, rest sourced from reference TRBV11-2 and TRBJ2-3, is EAGVAQSPRYKIIEKRQSVAFWCNPISGHATLYWYQQILGQGPKLLIQFQNNGVVDDSQLPKDRFSAERLKGVDSTLKIQPAKLEDSAVYLCASSPRGFGGASSTDTQYFGPGTRLTVL.

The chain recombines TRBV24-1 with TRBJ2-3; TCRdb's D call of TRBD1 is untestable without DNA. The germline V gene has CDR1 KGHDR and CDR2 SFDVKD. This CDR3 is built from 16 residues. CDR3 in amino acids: CATSDSHRDPTDTQYF.

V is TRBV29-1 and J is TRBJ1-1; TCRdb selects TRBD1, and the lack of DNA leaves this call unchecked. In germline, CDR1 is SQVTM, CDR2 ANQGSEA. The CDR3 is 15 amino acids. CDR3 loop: CSVDGGSVGNTEAFF.

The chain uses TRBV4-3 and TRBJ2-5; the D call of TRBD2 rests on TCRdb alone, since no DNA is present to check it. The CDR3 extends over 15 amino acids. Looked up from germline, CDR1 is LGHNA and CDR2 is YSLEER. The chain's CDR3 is CASSQGYPSWETQYF.

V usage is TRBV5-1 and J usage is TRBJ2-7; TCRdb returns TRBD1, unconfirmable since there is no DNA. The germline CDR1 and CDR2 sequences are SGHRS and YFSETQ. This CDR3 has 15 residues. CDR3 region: CASSFEGGGSYEQYF.

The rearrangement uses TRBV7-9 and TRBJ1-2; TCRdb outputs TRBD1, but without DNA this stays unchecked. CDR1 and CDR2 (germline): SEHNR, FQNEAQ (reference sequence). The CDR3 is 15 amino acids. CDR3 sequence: CASSPRQGAGYGYTF.

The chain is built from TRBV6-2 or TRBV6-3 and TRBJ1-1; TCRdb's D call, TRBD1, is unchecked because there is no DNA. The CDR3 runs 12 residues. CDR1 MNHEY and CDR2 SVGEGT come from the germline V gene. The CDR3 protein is CASTRARTEAFF.